This section outlines one T cell receptor beta chain sequence together with its context. Its matching antigen is unknown. This entry is derived from a study of T cell responses to AZD1222 COVID-19 vaccine. Assay: immunoSEQ multiplex PCR; the TCRdb copy retains only in-frame clones and omits some. In the table there are roughly 100,000 clones, about 86% of which are singletons. With 0 bases removed from V and 11 bases from J, the gap between germline ends came to 10 bases. The CDR3 consists of 11 residues. CDR1 and CDR2 (germline): SQVTM, ANQGSEA. Findings and limits, study-wide: Seropositivity was recorded at baseline in only a handful of AZD1222 recipients. CD4 TCRs associated with vaccination spanned spike, dominating at 160-218 and 743-854.

The sequences come from peripheral blood, collected on day 0 of AZD1222 vaccination. This clonotype originated in an adult in good health. The chain carries TRBV29-1 and TRBJ1-1; no definite D call. CDR3 in amino acids: CSVEEGLGAFF. In DNA, the CDR3 is TGCAGCGTTGAAGAGGGTCTGGGGGCTTTCTTT.